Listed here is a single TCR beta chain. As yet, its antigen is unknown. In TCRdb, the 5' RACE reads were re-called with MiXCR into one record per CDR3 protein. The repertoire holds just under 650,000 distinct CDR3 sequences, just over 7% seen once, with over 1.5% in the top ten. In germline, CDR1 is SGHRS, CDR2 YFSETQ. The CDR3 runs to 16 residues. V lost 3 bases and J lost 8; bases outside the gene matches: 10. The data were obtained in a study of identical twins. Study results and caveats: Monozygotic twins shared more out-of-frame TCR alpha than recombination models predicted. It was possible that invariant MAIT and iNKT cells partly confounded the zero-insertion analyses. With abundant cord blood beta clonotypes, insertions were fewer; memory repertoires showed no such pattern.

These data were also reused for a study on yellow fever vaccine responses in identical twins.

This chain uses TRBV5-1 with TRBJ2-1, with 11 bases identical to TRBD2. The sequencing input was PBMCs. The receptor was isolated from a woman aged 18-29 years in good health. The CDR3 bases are TGCGCCAGCAGCTCCCTGGGTAGCGGGGGGGCCTATGAGCAGTTCTTC. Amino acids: CASSSLGSGGAYEQFF. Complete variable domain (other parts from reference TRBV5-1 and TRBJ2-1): KAGVTQTPRYLIKTRGQQVTLSCSPISGHRSVSWYQQTPGQGLQFLFEYFSETQRNKGNFPGRFSGRQFSNSRSEMNVSTLELGDSALYLCASSSLGSGGAYEQFFGPGTRLTVL.